What follows describes a single T cell receptor beta chain. The target of this receptor is not known. The data stem from a study of monozygotic twins with inflammatory bowel disease (dated by TCRdb to the late 2010s). For the study in its entirety: The full study comprised 28 monozygotic twin pairs: nine German pairs (four IBD-concordant, five IBD-discordant) and 19 IBD-discordant Danish pairs. Within discordant pairs, disease-associated traits were sought mainly by comparing IBD patients with their genetically identical healthy co-twins. Each individual had, on average, about 151 000 unique TCRalpha sequences and 181 000 unique TCRbeta sequences available for analysis. Results the study describes overall, beyond this receptor: Differing immunosuppressive treatments among patients may have added background noise and inter-individual variability to the repertoires. A decrease in TCRbeta repertoire diversity, as measured by inverse Simpson index, was observed in IBD patients compared with their healthy co-twins. Distinction between different T cell subtypes could not be achieved in the analysis. Fewer clonotypes were shared with other individuals by IBD patients than by healthy twins, most markedly in patients showing signs of disease activity. No single strong signal or clonotype linked to IBD turned up in the results, so the idea that one exists was not supported. Concordant and discordant twins showed no difference in repertoire similarity, possibly because of limited statistical power.

The method behind the library was 5' RACE. For each TCR library, approximately 3.5 ug of total RNA was used. For each sample, cDNA synthesis was carried out in eight separate reactions using SMARTScribe reverse transcriptase. During cDNA synthesis, template switching was used to introduce unique molecular identifiers that contained a 6-nucleotide sample barcode. Amplification of TCRalpha and TCRbeta cDNA involved two nested PCRs of approximately 16 and 10 cycles, and each PCR was followed by bead purification. Before amplification, the cDNA was both treated with uracil DNA-glycosylase and purified with the QIAquick PCR purification kit. In the second PCR, Illumina TruSeq-compatible adapters and sample-specific barcodes were added. Library quality and concentration were assessed using TapeStation and Qubit, and about 5 ng of each library was pooled. Sequencing of pooled libraries was carried out on an Illumina HiSeq2500 single-index Rapid Run using 2 x 100 bp reads and custom sequencing primers. As for the original processing: MiGEC version 1.2.6 was used for UMI-based consensus assembly, which corrected PCR and sequencing errors. MiXCR version 2.1.1 was used for V(D)J alignment, clonotype assembly and CDR3 extraction. Gene usage, clonotype sharing and MAIT/NKT TCR abundance were normalised by analysing the top 1000, 10 000 and 20 000 clonotypes per sample. After downsampling to 27 000 UMIs, diversity was calculated as the inverse Simpson index using the vegan R package. Paired Mann-Whitney U tests were applied to discordant twin pairs, with Benjamini-Hochberg correction for multiple testing. TCRdb reprocessed the sequencing reads and holds a single record per CDR3 protein sequence, with no DNA. TCRdb, not the authors, supplied the V and J calls. The sample's own table lists over 100,000 distinct CDR3 sequences. The ten biggest clones cover approximately 13% of the sample.

From each donor, a roughly 2.5 ml peripheral blood sample was collected into PAXgene tubes and stored at -80 degrees C. Total RNA was isolated from whole blood with the PAXgene blood miRNA kit on an automated QIAcube, without T cell sorting. Deep TCRalpha and TCRbeta repertoire profiling with unique molecular barcoding was performed on peripheral blood of monozygotic twin pairs concordant or discordant for inflammatory bowel disease. Smoking habits were recorded for all twin pairs, and each individual was classified as a current, former or never smoker. This sequence was found in a human donor with ulcerative colitis or Crohn's disease, or a healthy co-twin of an affected twin (not recorded which). The specimen sequenced was blood.

CDR3 reads: CASSLGGANEKLFF. The V and J genes are TRBV7-9 and TRBJ1-4; TCRdb returns TRBD1, unconfirmable since there is no DNA. The CDR3 runs 14 amino acids, cysteine and phenylalanine included. The nucleotide record is missing. From the germline V gene (reference sequence), CDR1 is SEHNR and CDR2 is FQNEAQ.